One sample yielded the 6 T cell receptor beta chains listed below, sequenced in a study of blood T cell repertoires in COVID-19. The table came from immunoSEQ multiplex PCR; TCRdb's copy has only in-frame clones and leaves some out. The table records about 120,000 clones, roughly 79% of them present only once. Sequencing input: peripheral blood. The origin of the receptors is a man aged 65-85 years with active or convalescent COVID-19.

The chain links TRBV7-3 to TRBJ2-1; no clear D gene. V was trimmed by 1 base and J by 0 bases, leaving 7 bases between them. Germline CDR1 reads SGHTA; CDR2 reads FQGTGA. The CDR3 runs 15 residues. CDR3 bases: TGTGCCAGCAGCTTAATTGCGGACTCCTACAATGAGCAGTTCTTC. As protein: CASSLIADSYNEQFF.

Turning to this clone: Relative to the germline gene, one junction end is altered; a read error may explain this. J is TRBJ2-7 and V is TRBV28; 7 bases agree with TRBD1. The CDR3 covers 12 residues. From germline, CDR1 is MDHEN and CDR2 SYDVKM. CDR3 loop: CASRRTSGTENF. The CDR3 DNA reads TGTGCCAGCAGGAGGACTTCCGGGACAGAGAACTTC.

This clone was recorded only once. The rearrangement links TRBV11-2 to TRBJ2-6; D remains ambiguous. Trimming removed 3 bases from V and 2 bases from J, with 8 bases in between. The CDR3 runs to 15 residues. Germline CDR1 and CDR2: SGHAT and FQNNGV. CDR3 sequence: CASSFSTAGANVLTF. The DNA of the CDR3 is TGTGCCAGCAGCTTCTCGACTGCTGGGGCCAACGTCCTGACTTTC.

The chain has TRBV11-3 and TRBJ2-5; D unclear. With 2 bases removed from V and 1 base from J, the gap between germline ends came to 11 bases. CDR3 length: 15 amino acids. The germline V gene has CDR1 SGHNT and CDR2 YENEEA. The chain's CDR3 is CASSLFSRPQETQYF. The CDR3 region has the DNA TGTGCCAGCAGCTTATTTAGCAGACCCCAAGAGACCCAGTACTTC.

The chain couples TRBV15 to TRBJ2-7; weak D call: TRBD2 (6 bases). V was clipped by 0 bases and J by 1 base, with 7 bases between them. The CDR3 consists of 14 residues. CDR1 LNHNV and CDR2 YYDKDF come from the germline V gene (reference sequence). The CDR3 DNA follows: TGTGCCACCAGCAGAGAGGGAGGATCCTACGAGCAGTACTTC. Its protein is CATSREGGSYEQYF.

The chain employs TRBV18 and TRBJ2-1; 11 bases are a match to TRBD1. V lost 8 bases, J lost 5 bases, and 8 bases stayed unmatched. The CDR3 is 15 residues long. Germline V gives CDR1 KGHSH, CDR2 LQKENI. As DNA, the CDR3 is TGTGCCAGCACCAGGGGGACAGGGGGACACAATGAGCAGTTCTTC. Translation gives CASTRGTGGHNEQFF.